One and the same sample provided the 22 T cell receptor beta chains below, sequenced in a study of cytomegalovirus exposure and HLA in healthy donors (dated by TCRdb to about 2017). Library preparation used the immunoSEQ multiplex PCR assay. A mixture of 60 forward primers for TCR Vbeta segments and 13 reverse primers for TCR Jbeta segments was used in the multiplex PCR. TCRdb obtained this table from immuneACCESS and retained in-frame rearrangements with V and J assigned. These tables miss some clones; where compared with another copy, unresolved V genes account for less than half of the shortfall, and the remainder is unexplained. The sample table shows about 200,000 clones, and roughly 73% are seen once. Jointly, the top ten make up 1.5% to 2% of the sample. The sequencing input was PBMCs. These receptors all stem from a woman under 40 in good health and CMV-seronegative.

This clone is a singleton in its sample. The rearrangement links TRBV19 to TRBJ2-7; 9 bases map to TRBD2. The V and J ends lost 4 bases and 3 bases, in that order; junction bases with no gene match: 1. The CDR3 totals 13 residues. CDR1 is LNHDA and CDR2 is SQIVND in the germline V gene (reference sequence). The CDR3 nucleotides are TGTGCCAGTAGTAGAGCGGGAGGCTACGAGCAGTACTTC. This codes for CASSRAGGYEQYF.

CDR3 in amino acids: CASSIVLGNEQFF. The CDR3 DNA is TGTGCCAGTAGTATAGTTCTCGGGAATGAGCAGTTCTTC. J is TRBJ2-1 and V is TRBV19; D gene ambiguous. Germline V gives CDR1 LNHDA, CDR2 SQIVND (reference sequence). This CDR3 region has 13 residues. V was cut by 1 base and J by 7 bases, with 8 bases left in between.

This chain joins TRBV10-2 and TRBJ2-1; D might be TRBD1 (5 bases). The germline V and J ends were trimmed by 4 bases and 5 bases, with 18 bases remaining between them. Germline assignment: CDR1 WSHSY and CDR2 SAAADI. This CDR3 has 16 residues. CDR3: CASSGPRAGWNNEQFF. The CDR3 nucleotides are TGCGCCAGCAGTGGCCCTCGGGCAGGGTGGAACAATGAGCAGTTCTTC.

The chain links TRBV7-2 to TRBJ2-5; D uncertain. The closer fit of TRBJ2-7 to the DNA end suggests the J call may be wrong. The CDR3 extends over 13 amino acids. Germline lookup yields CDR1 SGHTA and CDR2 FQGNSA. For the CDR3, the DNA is TGTGCCAGCAGCTTAACGATGGTCTACGAGCAGTACTTC. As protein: CASSLTMVYEQYF.

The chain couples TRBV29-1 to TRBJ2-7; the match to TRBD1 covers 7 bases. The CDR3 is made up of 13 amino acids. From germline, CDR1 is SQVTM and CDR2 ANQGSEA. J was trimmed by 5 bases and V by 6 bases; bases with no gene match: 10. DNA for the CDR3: TGCAGCGTCCGGGGACAGCTGGCGGACGAGCAGTACTTC. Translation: CSVRGQLADEQYF.

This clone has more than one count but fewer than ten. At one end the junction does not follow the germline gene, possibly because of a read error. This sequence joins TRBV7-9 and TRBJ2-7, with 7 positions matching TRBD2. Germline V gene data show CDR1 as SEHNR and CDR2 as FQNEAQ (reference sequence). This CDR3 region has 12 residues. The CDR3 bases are TGTTCCAGCGGACTAGACTCCTACGAGCAGTACTTC. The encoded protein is CSSGLDSYEQYF.

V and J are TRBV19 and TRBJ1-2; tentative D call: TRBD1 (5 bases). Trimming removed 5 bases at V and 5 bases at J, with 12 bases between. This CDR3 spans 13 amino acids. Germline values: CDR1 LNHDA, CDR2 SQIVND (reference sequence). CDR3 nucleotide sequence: TGTGCCAGTAGTCCGGGGACTGTATATGGCTACACCTTC. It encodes CASSPGTVYGYTF. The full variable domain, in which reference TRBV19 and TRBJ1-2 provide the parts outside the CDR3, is DGGITQSPKYLFRKEGQNVTLSCEQNLNHDAMYWYRQDPGQGLRLIYYSQIVNDFQKGDIAEGYSVSREKKESFPLTVTSAQKNPTAFYLCASSPGTVYGYTFGSGTRLTVV.

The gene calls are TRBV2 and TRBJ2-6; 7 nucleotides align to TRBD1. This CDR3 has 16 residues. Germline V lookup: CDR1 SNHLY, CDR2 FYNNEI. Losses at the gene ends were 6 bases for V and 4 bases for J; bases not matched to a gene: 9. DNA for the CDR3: TGTGCCAGCAGCAGAGACAGGGCGCGGGGGGCCAACGTCCTGACTTTC. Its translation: CASSRDRARGANVLTF.

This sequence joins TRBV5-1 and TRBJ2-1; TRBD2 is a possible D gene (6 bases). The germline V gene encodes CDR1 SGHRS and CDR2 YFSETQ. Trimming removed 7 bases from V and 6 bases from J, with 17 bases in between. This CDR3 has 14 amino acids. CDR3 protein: CASGPGLGVNEQFF. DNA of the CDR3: TGCGCCAGCGGGCCGGGACTCGGGGTCAATGAGCAGTTCTTC. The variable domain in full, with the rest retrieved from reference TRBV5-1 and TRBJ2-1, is KAGVTQTPRYLIKTRGQQVTLSCSPISGHRSVSWYQQTPGQGLQFLFEYFSETQRNKGNFPGRFSGRQFSNSRSEMNVSTLELGDSALYLCASGPGLGVNEQFFGPGTRLTVL.

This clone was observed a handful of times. The CDR3 loop reads CATQTSGGAFQYF. The CDR3, as DNA: TGCGCCACCCAGACTAGCGGGGGGGCCTTTCAGTATTTT. The rearrangement links TRBV10-2 to TRBJ2-3; 14 bases align to TRBD2. The trim removed 10 bases at V and 12 bases at J, leaving 9 bases unmatched. The CDR3 totals 13 residues. Per the germline V gene, CDR1 is WSHSY and CDR2 is SAAADI.

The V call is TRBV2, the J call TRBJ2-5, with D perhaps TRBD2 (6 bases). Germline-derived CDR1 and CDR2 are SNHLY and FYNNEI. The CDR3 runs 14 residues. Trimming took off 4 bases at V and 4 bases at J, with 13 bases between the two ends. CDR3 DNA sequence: TGTGCCAGCAGTGCAGGGTGGGGGGTAGAGACCCAGTACTTC. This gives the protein CASSAGWGVETQYF.

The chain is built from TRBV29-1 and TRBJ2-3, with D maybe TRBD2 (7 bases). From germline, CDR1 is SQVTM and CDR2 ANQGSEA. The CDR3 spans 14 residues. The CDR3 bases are TGCACCGGATATGGGGGGGGCCTCACAGATACGCAGTATTTT. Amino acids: CTGYGGGLTDTQYF.

The CDR3 DNA sequence: TGTGCCAGCAGTTACCCTAGCTCCTACGAGCAGTACTTC. Amino acid sequence: CASSYPSSYEQYF. The chain joins TRBV6-6 to TRBJ2-7; D is unresolved. The V end was cut by 2 bases, the J end by 0 bases, with 5 bases between. The CDR3 spans 13 residues. Germline V gene data show CDR1 as MNHNY and CDR2 as SVGAGI (reference sequence).

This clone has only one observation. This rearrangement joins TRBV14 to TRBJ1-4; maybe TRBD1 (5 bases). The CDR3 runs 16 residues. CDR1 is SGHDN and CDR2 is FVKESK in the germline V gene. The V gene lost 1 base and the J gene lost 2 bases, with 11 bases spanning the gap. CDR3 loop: CASSQGAGPTNEKLFF. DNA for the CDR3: TGTGCCAGCAGCCAAGGGGCAGGGCCGACTAATGAAAAACTGTTTTTT.

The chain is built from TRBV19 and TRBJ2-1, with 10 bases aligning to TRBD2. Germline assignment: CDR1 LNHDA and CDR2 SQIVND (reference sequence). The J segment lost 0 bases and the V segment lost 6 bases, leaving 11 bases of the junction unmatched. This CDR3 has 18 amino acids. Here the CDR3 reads CASRGELAGAFSYNEQFF. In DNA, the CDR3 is TGTGCCAGTAGGGGGGAGCTAGCGGGAGCGTTCTCCTACAATGAGCAGTTCTTC.

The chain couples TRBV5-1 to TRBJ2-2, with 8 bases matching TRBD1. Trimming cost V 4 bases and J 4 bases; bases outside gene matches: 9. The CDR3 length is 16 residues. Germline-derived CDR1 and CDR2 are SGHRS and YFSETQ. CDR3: CASSLGQGTFTGELFF. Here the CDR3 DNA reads TGCGCCAGCAGCCTAGGACAGGGCACCTTCACCGGGGAGCTGTTTTTT.

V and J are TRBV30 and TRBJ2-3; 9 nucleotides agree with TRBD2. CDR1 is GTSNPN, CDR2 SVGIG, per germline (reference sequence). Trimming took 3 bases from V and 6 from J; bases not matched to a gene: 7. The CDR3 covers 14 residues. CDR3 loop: CAWRLSGSGDTQYF. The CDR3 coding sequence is TGTGCCTGGAGGCTTAGCGGGAGTGGGGATACGCAGTATTTT.

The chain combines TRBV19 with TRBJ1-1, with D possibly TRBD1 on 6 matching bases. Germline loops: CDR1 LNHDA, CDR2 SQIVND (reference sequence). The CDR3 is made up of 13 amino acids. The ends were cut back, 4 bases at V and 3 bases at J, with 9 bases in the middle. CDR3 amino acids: CASSNRVDTEAFF. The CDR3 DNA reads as TGTGCCAGTAGTAACAGGGTGGACACTGAAGCTTTCTTT.

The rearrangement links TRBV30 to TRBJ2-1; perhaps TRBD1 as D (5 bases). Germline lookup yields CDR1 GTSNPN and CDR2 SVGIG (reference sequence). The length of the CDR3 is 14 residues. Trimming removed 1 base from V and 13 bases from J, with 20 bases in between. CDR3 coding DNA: TGTGCCTGGAGTGGCACAAGGGGTCAGGTGCGTCAGTTCTTC. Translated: CAWSGTRGQVRQFF.

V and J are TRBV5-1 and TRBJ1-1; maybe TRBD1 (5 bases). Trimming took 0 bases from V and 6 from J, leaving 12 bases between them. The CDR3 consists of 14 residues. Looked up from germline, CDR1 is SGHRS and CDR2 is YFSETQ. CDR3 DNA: TGCGCCAGCAGCTTGGCTATTCGACAGTCTGAAGCTTTCTTT. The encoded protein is CASSLAIRQSEAFF.

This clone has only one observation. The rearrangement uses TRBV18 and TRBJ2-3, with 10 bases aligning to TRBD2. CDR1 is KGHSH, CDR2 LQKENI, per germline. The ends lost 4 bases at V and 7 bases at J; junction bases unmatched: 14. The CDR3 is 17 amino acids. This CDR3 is CASSLGRASGSSNTQYF. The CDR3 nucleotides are TGTGCCAGCTCACTCGGGCGGGCTAGCGGGAGTTCGAATACGCAGTATTTT.

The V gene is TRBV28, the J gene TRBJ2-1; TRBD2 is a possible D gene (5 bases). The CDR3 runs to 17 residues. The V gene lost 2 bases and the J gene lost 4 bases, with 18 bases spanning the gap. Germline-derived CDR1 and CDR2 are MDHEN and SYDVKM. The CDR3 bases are TGTGCCAGCAGTTTAGGACTTACGCGGACCGAGTACAATGAGCAGTTCTTC. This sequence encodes CASSLGLTRTEYNEQFF.